These 30 T cell receptor beta chains originate from one sample sequenced in a study of shared clonotypes between healthy human individuals. Sequencing was performed with immunoSEQ multiplex PCR; in TCRdb, only in-frame clones are kept and a portion is missing. This table holds 850,000 to 1,200,000 clones, around four fifths found once. The sample consisted of memory CD4+ T cells sorted from blood. Subset defined: CD45RA-negative fraction. All receptors derive from a man younger than 30 in good health.

In its sample, this clone was seen once. V and J are TRBV28 and TRBJ2-5; D remains unclear. V was clipped by 10 bases and J by 4 bases, with 19 bases between them. Germline V gene data show CDR1 as MDHEN and CDR2 as SYDVKM. CDR3 length equals 14 residues. DNA for the CDR3: TGTGCCATCACGAATCAGCCCGATAGAGAGACCCAGTACTTC. Its translation: CAITNQPDRETQYF.

This chain links TRBV11-2 with TRBJ2-7, with 7 bases identical to TRBD1. The J segment lost 2 bases and the V segment lost 2 bases, leaving 6 bases of the junction unmatched. The CDR3 loop spans 15 amino acids. Germline V gene data show CDR1 as SGHAT and CDR2 as FQNNGV. CDR3 sequence reads: CASSLYGTATYEQYF. For the CDR3, the DNA is TGTGCCAGCAGCTTATACGGGACAGCAACCTACGAGCAGTACTTC.

The V gene is TRBV29-1, the J gene TRBJ2-3; D is uncertain. Germline CDR1 reads SQVTM; CDR2 reads ANQGSEA. The CDR3 is 15 amino acids. Between the trimmed V and J ends, which lost 0 bases and 0 bases, there was a span of 10 bases. The CDR3 reads CSVEDRQSSTDTQYF. CDR3 DNA: TGCAGCGTTGAAGATCGGCAGTCTAGCACAGATACGCAGTATTTT.

This rearrangement joins TRBV7-2 to TRBJ2-1, with D possibly TRBD2 on 6 matching bases. CDR1 and CDR2 (germline): SGHTA, FQGNSA. V was cut by 2 bases and J by 8 bases, with 13 bases left in between. There are 14 residues in the CDR3. CDR3 bases: TGTGCCAGCAGCTTATCGGGAGTGTCCGATGAGCAGTTCTTC. Amino acid sequence: CASSLSGVSDEQFF.

This sequence joins TRBV5-4 and TRBJ1-1; perhaps TRBD1 as D (6 bases). The CDR3 length is 14 residues. Germline V gene sequence: CDR1 SGHNT, CDR2 YYREEE (reference sequence). The germline V and J ends were trimmed by 4 bases and 0 bases, with 10 bases remaining between them. The CDR3 is CASSAQGMNTEAFF. In DNA, the CDR3 is TGTGCCAGCAGCGCACAGGGAATGAACACTGAAGCTTTCTTT.

The V gene is TRBV5-4, the J gene TRBJ2-7; maybe TRBD2 (6 bases). Trimming stripped 4 bases from V and 4 bases from J, with 9 bases between. This CDR3 contains 12 residues. Germline-derived CDR1 and CDR2 are SGHNT and YYREEE (reference sequence). This chain's CDR3 is CASSRGGYEQYF. CDR3 nucleotides: TGTGCCAGCAGCCGGGGAGGTTACGAGCAGTACTTC.

The chain is built from TRBV7-8 and TRBJ2-1, with a possible D match to TRBD2 (5 bases). V lost 1 base and J 7 bases, leaving 17 bases between the germline ends. Germline values: CDR1 SGHVS, CDR2 FQNEAQ. This CDR3 contains 16 residues. The DNA for the CDR3 is TGTGCCAGCAGCTTAGACTCAAGGGCAAGGAGGAATGAGCAGTTCTTC. The encoded protein is CASSLDSRARRNEQFF.

The gene calls are TRBV18 and TRBJ1-4; 7 nucleotides agree with TRBD1. V shed 4 bases, J shed 6 bases, and the junction held 5 bases outside the gene matches. CDR3 length equals 14 residues. Per germline, CDR1 KGHSH and CDR2 LQKENI. CDR3 DNA: TGTGCCAGCTCACTGGGACAGCGATATGAAAAACTGTTTTTT. Its translation is CASSLGQRYEKLFF.

Worth noting for this clone: Other DNA sequences from this sample encode an identical CDR3 as well. The chain couples TRBV28 to TRBJ1-2; 9 nucleotides line up with TRBD1. V was clipped by 7 bases and J by 4 bases; unmatched bases: 1. The CDR3 length is 12 residues. The germline gives CDR1 MDHEN, CDR2 SYDVKM. CDR3 protein: CASKTGGYGYTF. CDR3 in DNA: TGTGCCAGCAAGACAGGGGGCTATGGCTACACCTTC.

The V gene is TRBV14, the J gene TRBJ2-2, with TRBD1 matching 10 bases. With 4 bases clipped from V and 6 bases from J, the junction kept 5 bases outside the gene matches. CDR1 SGHDN and CDR2 FVKESK come from the germline V gene. The CDR3 sequence is 15 residues long. DNA of the CDR3: TGTGCCAGCAGCCGCACCGGGACAGGGGCCGGGGAGCTGTTTTTT. Residues: CASSRTGTGAGELFF.

This chain uses TRBV28 with TRBJ2-5; 7 bases agree with TRBD2. Germline values: CDR1 MDHEN, CDR2 SYDVKM. The CDR3 has 16 amino acids. The V and J ends lost 4 bases and 0 bases, in that order; junction bases with no gene match: 8. The CDR3 region has the DNA TGTGCCAGCAGTTCCGCGGGGGAAAAGTACCAAGAGACCCAGTACTTC. It specifies CASSSAGEKYQETQYF.

This rearrangement joins TRBV30 to TRBJ1-1; perhaps TRBD1 as D (5 bases). V was pared by 4 bases and J by 0 bases, with 18 bases between. Germline V gives CDR1 GTSNPN, CDR2 SVGIG (reference sequence). The length of the CDR3 is 16 residues. The CDR3 bases are TGTGCCTGGACGTATGACAGCTTCTCAATGAACACTGAAGCTTTCTTT. Protein: CAWTYDSFSMNTEAFF.

This clone showed up many times. The rearrangement links TRBV5-5 to TRBJ1-2, with TRBD1 as a possible D gene (5 bases). Germline V gene sequence: CDR1 SGHKS, CDR2 YYEKEE (reference sequence). The CDR3 runs 13 residues. V was pared by 1 base and J by 11 bases, with 15 bases between. CDR3 nucleotide sequence: TGTGCCAGCAGCTTGTATGATCCGGGACCTTACACCTTC. Encoded protein: CASSLYDPGPYTF.

In its sample, this clone was seen a few times. This sequence joins TRBV7-2 and TRBJ1-4; D uncertain. The CDR3 contains 13 residues. The germline V gene encodes CDR1 SGHTA and CDR2 FQGNSA. The ends were cut back, 5 bases at V and 8 bases at J, with 12 bases in the middle. The CDR3, as DNA: TGTGCCAGCAGCGCCCTATTCGGGGAAAAACTGTTTTTT. This codes for CASSALFGEKLFF.

The chain has TRBV11-2 and TRBJ2-5; no reliable D call. Trimming took 1 base from V and 1 from J, leaving 7 bases between them. The CDR3 contains 14 residues. From germline, CDR1 is SGHAT and CDR2 FQNNGV. The CDR3 region is CASSLGSPQETQYF. CDR3 coding DNA: TGTGCCAGCAGCTTAGGGTCGCCCCAAGAGACCCAGTACTTC.

V usage is TRBV18 and J usage is TRBJ2-5, with 7 bases fitting TRBD1. Germline V gene sequence: CDR1 KGHSH, CDR2 LQKENI. V shed 6 bases and J 2 bases; nucleotides not matched to a gene: 9. This CDR3 contains 15 residues. The CDR3 coding sequence is TGTGCCAGCTCCCGAACGACAGGGAAGCAAGAGACCCAGTACTTC. Translated: CASSRTTGKQETQYF. Using reference TRBV18 and TRBJ2-5 for the parts outside the CDR3, the full variable domain is NAGVMQNPRHLVRRRGQEARLRCSPMKGHSHVYWYRQLPEEGLKFMVYLQKENIIDESGMPKERFSAEFPKEGPSILRIQQVVRGDSAAYFCASSRTTGKQETQYFGPGTRLLVL.

This clone was counted only a few times. The sample has other DNA sequences that encode this CDR3 too. The chain links TRBV19 to TRBJ2-2, with TRBD1 as a possible D gene (5 bases). The V end was cut by 3 bases, the J end by 4 bases, with 9 bases between. This CDR3 region has 14 residues. Germline CDR1 LNHDA, CDR2 SQIVND (reference sequence). The CDR3, as DNA: TGTGCCAGTAGTATCGTAGGGGCCACCGGGGAGCTGTTTTTT. This translates into CASSIVGATGELFF.

This clone was counted only a few times. The V call is TRBV19, the J call TRBJ1-5; a weak D match, TRBD1 (6 bases). Trimming left V 6 bases short and J 2 bases short, with 8 bases between. The germline V gene encodes CDR1 LNHDA and CDR2 SQIVND (reference sequence). The CDR3 is 13 residues long. The CDR3 DNA sequence: TGTGCCAGTAGAAGGACAGGCAATCAGCCCCAGCATTTT. It yields the protein CASRRTGNQPQHF.

This clone was seen a few times. V is TRBV5-1 and J is TRBJ1-6, with TRBD1 matching 7 bases. V lost 4 bases to trimming and J lost 7 bases; unmatched junction nucleotides: 5. Germline V gene data show CDR1 as SGHRS and CDR2 as YFSETQ. This CDR3 contains 14 residues. The DNA of the CDR3 is TGCGCCAGCAGCGAGGGACAGATAAATTCACCCCTCCACTTT. Residues: CASSEGQINSPLHF.

The sample holds one count of this clone. The chain combines TRBV5-6 with TRBJ1-4; 7 positions match TRBD1. Unmatched junction bases numbered 11, after V lost 4 bases and J lost 11 bases. The CDR3 sequence is 14 residues long. Germline V gene data show CDR1 as SGHDT and CDR2 as YYEEEE. The CDR3 region is CASSLWTGREKLFF. CDR3 in DNA: TGTGCCAGCAGCCTCTGGACAGGTCGGGAGAAACTGTTTTTT.

The genes are TRBV4-3 and TRBJ1-6, with D tentatively TRBD1 (6 bases). The CDR3 has 15 residues. Trimming pared 0 bases from V and 7 bases from J, leaving 10 bases between. Per germline, CDR1 LGHNA and CDR2 YSLEER. The CDR3 DNA sequence: TGCGCCAGCAGCCAAGATGGGACAACAAATTCACCCCTCCACTTT. It translates to CASSQDGTTNSPLHF.

This rearrangement joins TRBV4-3 to TRBJ2-3; no definite D call. V dropped 1 base and J dropped 1 base, with 9 bases sitting between them. Per germline, CDR1 LGHNA and CDR2 YSLEER. The CDR3 spans 15 residues. In DNA form, the CDR3 reads TGCGCCAGCAGCCAAGGGGGAATCGGCACAGATACGCAGTATTTT. Its protein is CASSQGGIGTDTQYF.

A few counts support this clone. The chain links TRBV5-5 to TRBJ1-2; weak D call: TRBD1 (5 bases). The germline V gene encodes CDR1 SGHKS and CDR2 YYEKEE (reference sequence). This CDR3 has 12 amino acids. V was shortened by 4 bases and J by 5 bases, with 9 bases between the two germline ends. CDR3 nucleotides: TGTGCCAGCAGCGAACAGGTTTATGGCTACACCTTC. Translation gives CASSEQVYGYTF.

This chain joins TRBV28 and TRBJ1-4, with D tentatively TRBD1 (5 bases). CDR3 size: 14 residues. V lost 3 bases and J 11 bases, leaving 16 bases between the germline ends. CDR1 is MDHEN and CDR2 is SYDVKM in the germline V gene. The CDR3 region has the DNA TGTGCCAGCAGTTTGGGGCAGAACATACACAAACTGTTTTTT. Protein: CASSLGQNIHKLFF.

The chain couples TRBV7-6 to TRBJ2-1; 13 positions match TRBD2. V trimming: 5 bases; J trimming: 10 bases; junction bases outside the gene matches: 8. Looked up from germline, CDR1 is SGHVS and CDR2 is FNYEAQ. The CDR3 consists of 15 residues. The CDR3 is CASSKLAGGPLEQFF. In DNA form, the CDR3 reads TGTGCCAGCAGCAAACTAGCGGGGGGGCCCCTGGAGCAGTTCTTC.

The rearrangement uses TRBV5-3 and TRBJ2-3; 7 bases are shared with TRBD2. TRBV5-3 is placed among ORFs of uncertain function. The CDR3 spans 16 residues. The ends lost 4 bases at V and 2 bases at J; junction bases unmatched: 10. CDR3 loop: CARSPRLAPTTDTQYF. The CDR3 region has the DNA TGTGCCAGAAGCCCCCGACTAGCCCCCACCACAGATACGCAGTATTTT.

The chain links TRBV7-2 to TRBJ2-6; perhaps TRBD1 as D (5 bases). There are 16 residues in the CDR3. The V gene's germline CDR1 is SGHTA and CDR2 FQGNSA. Deletions cut 5 bases from V and 4 bases from J, with 15 bases between. The CDR3 sequence: CASSPLTALGANVLTF. The CDR3 DNA reads as TGTGCCAGCAGCCCATTGACAGCTCTGGGGGCCAACGTCCTGACTTTC.

This clone was seen a few times. V and J are TRBV9 and TRBJ1-1; D gene unclear. Germline lookup yields CDR1 SGDLS and CDR2 YYNGEE. The CDR3 has 14 amino acids. V was shortened by 0 bases and J by 1 base, with 7 bases between the two germline ends. CDR3 nucleotides: TGTGCCAGCAGCGTAGGCATCACGAACACTGAAGCTTTCTTT. This encodes CASSVGITNTEAFF.

The chain carries TRBV4-1 and TRBJ2-7; 10 bases are a match to TRBD1. The CDR3 extends over 15 amino acids. The germline CDR1 and CDR2 sequences are MGHRA and YSYEKL. V shed 0 bases and J 7 bases; nucleotides not matched to a gene: 6. The CDR3 coding sequence is TGCGCCAGCAGCCAAGAAGACAGGGGGCGCGGGGAGCAGTACTTC. As protein: CASSQEDRGRGEQYF.

This chain links TRBV6-4 with TRBJ2-3; TRBD1 might be the D (5 bases). V gave up 6 bases and J gave up 0 bases, with 10 bases separating them. The CDR3 length is 14 residues. Germline V lookup: CDR1 MRHNA, CDR2 SNTAGT. This CDR3 reads CASSLDKSTDTQYF. The CDR3 DNA reads TGTGCCAGCAGCTTGGACAAGAGCACAGATACGCAGTATTTT.